One sample yielded the 14 T cell receptor beta chains listed below, sequenced in a study of identical twins. TCRdb independently ran MiXCR on the 5' RACE reads; one entry per CDR3 protein. The sample includes approximately 1.8 million distinct CDR3 sequences, around 33% of them seen just once. The sequencing sample was made of cord blood. Receptors originate from a newborn girl in good health.

The V call is TRBV3-1, the J call TRBJ2-7; D is unresolved. The length of the CDR3 is 14 residues. Germline CDR1 reads LGHDT; CDR2 reads YNNKEL (reference sequence). The ends were cut back, 1 base at V and 2 bases at J, with 9 bases in the middle. The CDR3 reads CASSQGRVTYEQYF. DNA for the CDR3: TGTGCCAGCAGCCAAGGTCGGGTAACCTACGAGCAGTACTTC.

The genes are TRBV6-2 or TRBV6-3 and TRBJ1-1, with no clear D. Germline CDR1 and CDR2: MNHEY and SVGEGT. V was cut by 0 bases and J by 0 bases, with 8 bases left in between. The CDR3 is made up of 15 amino acids. The CDR3 nucleotides read TGTGCCAGCAGTTACTCGCCCCTTCTGAACACTGAAGCTTTCTTT. Translating it yields CASSYSPLLNTEAFF.

Remarks on this clonotype: A much bigger clone sits one base away, suggesting this may be a read error. This sequence joins TRBV24-1 and TRBJ2-1; D uncertain. Germline V gene data show CDR1 as KGHDR and CDR2 as SFDVKD. This CDR3 has 11 amino acids. CDR3 sequence (DNA): TGTGCCACTACGAGCTACGATGAGCAGTTCTTC. It encodes CATTSYDEQFF.

CDR3 loop: CASSLDSGGPQHF. The CDR3 DNA is TGCGCCAGCAGCCTGGACAGCGGAGGGCCCCAGCATTTT. The chain combines TRBV5-1 with TRBJ1-5; perhaps TRBD1 as D (6 bases). The V gene's germline CDR1 is SGHRS and CDR2 YFSETQ. V lost 4 bases to trimming and J lost 9 bases, with 14 bases between them. The CDR3 contains 13 residues.

This clonotype was detected many times. V is TRBV28 and J is TRBJ2-5, with D perhaps assigned TRBD1 or TRBD2 (5 bases each). Between the trimmed V and J ends, which lost 3 bases and 3 bases, there was a span of 14 bases. Germline V gene data show CDR1 as MDHEN and CDR2 as SYDVKM. The length of the CDR3 is 15 residues. CDR3 amino acids: CASSFPGTVKETQYF. The DNA for the CDR3 is TGTGCCAGCAGTTTCCCGGGGACGGTTAAAGAGACCCAGTACTTC.

This rearrangement joins TRBV18 to TRBJ2-1, with TRBD2 matching over 12 bases. In germline, CDR1 is KGHSH, CDR2 LQKENI. The CDR3 spans 16 residues. V lost 6 bases to trimming and J lost 7 bases; unmatched junction nucleotides: 10. DNA of the CDR3: TGTGCCAGCTCGCGCACTAGCGGGAGGAGAATGAATGAGCAGTTCTTC. Translation gives CASSRTSGRRMNEQFF.

J is TRBJ2-3 and V is TRBV6-5, with D perhaps TRBD2 (6 bases). V was cut by 2 bases and J by 0 bases, with 9 bases left in between. The CDR3 runs to 15 residues. Germline values: CDR1 MNHEY, CDR2 SVGAGI. Here the CDR3 reads CASSYLSGSTDTQYF. In DNA, the CDR3 is TGTGCCAGCAGTTACCTGAGCGGGAGCACAGATACGCAGTATTTT.

J is TRBJ2-1 and V is TRBV13; unclear D gene. CDR1 is PRHDT, CDR2 FYEKMQ, per germline (reference sequence). V gave up 2 bases and J gave up 15 bases, with 23 bases separating them. CDR3 size: 15 residues. CDR3: CASSLSPAQQETPFF. The DNA of the CDR3 is TGTGCCAGCAGCTTATCACCAGCCCAGCAAGAGACCCCGTTCTTC.

The chain joins TRBV6-2 or TRBV6-3 to TRBJ2-1; a weak D match, TRBD2 (5 bases). This CDR3 has 14 amino acids. Trimming removed 6 bases at V and 4 bases at J, with 13 bases between. Germline CDR1 is MNHEY and CDR2 is SVGEGT. CDR3 nucleotide sequence: TGTGCCAGCAGGCGGCCTACGGGGTACAATGAGCAGTTCTTC. It specifies CASRRPTGYNEQFF.

This clonotype was picked up a small number of times. The chain has TRBV25-1 and TRBJ2-1; 7 bases line up with TRBD1. Looked up from germline, CDR1 is MGHDK and CDR2 is SYGVNS. CDR3 length equals 15 residues. Germline trimming cut 1 base from V and 7 bases from J; bases unmatched to any gene: 7. The DNA for the CDR3 is TGTGCCAGCAGTGAATCTCGACAGGGCGGAAATGAGCAGTTCTTC. Amino acid sequence: CASSESRQGGNEQFF.

As concerns this clonotype: Possible read error: a much larger clone is one base away. This rearrangement joins TRBV28 to TRBJ2-1; 8 positions match TRBD1. The CDR3 length is 12 residues. V shed 11 bases, J shed 13 bases, and the junction held 13 bases outside the gene matches. The V gene's germline CDR1 is MDHEN and CDR2 SYDVKM. CDR3 loop: CALQTGVGTQFF. The CDR3 region has the DNA TGTGCCCTCCAGACAGGGGTTGGGACCCAGTTCTTC.

The chain combines TRBV20-1 with TRBJ1-2; a weak D match, TRBD1 (6 bases). The CDR3 spans 13 residues. Per the germline V gene, CDR1 is DFQATT and CDR2 is SNEGSKA (reference sequence). The V and J ends lost 3 bases and 9 bases respectively, with 17 bases between them. CDR3 DNA sequence: TGCAGTGCTAGTCAGACGGCAAGGGGGAGCTACACCTTC. It yields the protein CSASQTARGSYTF.

V and J are TRBV3-1 and TRBJ2-1, with no clear D. The CDR3 sequence is 14 residues long. Germline V lookup: CDR1 LGHDT, CDR2 YNNKEL (reference sequence). The ends were cut back, 4 bases at V and 3 bases at J, with 10 bases in the middle. The CDR3 here is CASSPLPDYNEQFF. Written as DNA, the CDR3 is TGTGCCAGCAGCCCCCTCCCGGACTACAATGAGCAGTTCTTC.

This clonotype appeared a few times. The CDR3 bases are TGCGCCAGCAGCCAATTCCCGGTGAACACTGAAGCTTTCTTT. It encodes CASSQFPVNTEAFF. This chain connects TRBV4-1 to TRBJ1-1; D remains unclear. The germline V gene has CDR1 MGHRA and CDR2 YSYEKL. Trimming stripped 2 bases from V and 0 bases from J, with 7 bases between. The CDR3 runs 14 residues.